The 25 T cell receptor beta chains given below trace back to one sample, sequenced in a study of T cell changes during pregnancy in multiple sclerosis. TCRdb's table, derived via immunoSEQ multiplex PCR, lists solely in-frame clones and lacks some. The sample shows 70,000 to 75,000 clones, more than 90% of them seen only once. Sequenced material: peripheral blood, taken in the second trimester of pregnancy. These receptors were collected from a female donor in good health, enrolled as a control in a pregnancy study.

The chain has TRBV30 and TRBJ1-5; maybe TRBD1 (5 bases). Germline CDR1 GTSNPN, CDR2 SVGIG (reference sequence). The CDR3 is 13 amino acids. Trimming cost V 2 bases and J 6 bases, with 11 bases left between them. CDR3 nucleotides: TGTGCCTGGAGTCCGGGGGAGGGTCAGCCCCAGCATTTT. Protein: CAWSPGEGQPQHF.

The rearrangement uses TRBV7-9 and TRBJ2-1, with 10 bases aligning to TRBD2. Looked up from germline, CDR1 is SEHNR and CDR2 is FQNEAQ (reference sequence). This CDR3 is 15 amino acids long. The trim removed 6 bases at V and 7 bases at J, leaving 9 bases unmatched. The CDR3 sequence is CASSFSGGHMNEQFF. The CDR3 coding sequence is TGTGCCAGCAGTTTTAGCGGGGGGCATATGAATGAGCAGTTCTTC. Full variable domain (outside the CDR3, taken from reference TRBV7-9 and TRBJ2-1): DTGVSQNPRHKITKRGQNVTFRCDPISEHNRLYWYRQTLGQGPEFLTYFQNEAQLEKSRLLSDRFSAERPKGSFSTLEIQRTEQGDSAMYLCASSFSGGHMNEQFFGPGTRLTVL.

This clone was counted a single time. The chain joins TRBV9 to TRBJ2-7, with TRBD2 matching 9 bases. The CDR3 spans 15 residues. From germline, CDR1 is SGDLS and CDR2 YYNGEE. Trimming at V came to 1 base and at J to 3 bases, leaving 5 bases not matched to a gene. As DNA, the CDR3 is TGTGCCAGCAGCGTAACTCCTAGCGGGGACTACGAGCAGTACTTC. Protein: CASSVTPSGDYEQYF.

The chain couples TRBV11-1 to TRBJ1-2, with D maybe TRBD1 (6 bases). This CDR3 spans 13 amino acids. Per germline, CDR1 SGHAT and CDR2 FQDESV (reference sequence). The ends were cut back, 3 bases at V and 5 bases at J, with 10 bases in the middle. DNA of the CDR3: TGTGCCAGCAGCTTCCCAGGGGTGTATGGCTACACCTTC. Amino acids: CASSFPGVYGYTF.

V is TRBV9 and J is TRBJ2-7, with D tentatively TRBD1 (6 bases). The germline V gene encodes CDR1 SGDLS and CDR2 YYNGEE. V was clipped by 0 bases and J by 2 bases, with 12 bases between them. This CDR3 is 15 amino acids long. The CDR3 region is CASSVAQGPTYEQYF. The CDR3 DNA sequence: TGTGCCAGCAGCGTAGCGCAGGGGCCTACCTACGAGCAGTACTTC.

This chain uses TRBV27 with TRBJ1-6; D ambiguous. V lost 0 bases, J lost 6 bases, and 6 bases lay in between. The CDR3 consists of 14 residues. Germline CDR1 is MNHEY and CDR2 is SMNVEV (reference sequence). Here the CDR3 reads CASSLSPGNSPLHF. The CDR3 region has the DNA TGTGCCAGCAGTTTATCGCCCGGTAATTCACCCCTCCACTTT.

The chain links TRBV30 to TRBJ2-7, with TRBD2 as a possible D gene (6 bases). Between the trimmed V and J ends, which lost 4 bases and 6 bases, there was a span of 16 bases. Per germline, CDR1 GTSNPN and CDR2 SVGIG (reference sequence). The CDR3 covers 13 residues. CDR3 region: CAWTAGAGGEQYF. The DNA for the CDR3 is TGTGCCTGGACCGCCGGCGCCGGGGGCGAGCAGTACTTC.

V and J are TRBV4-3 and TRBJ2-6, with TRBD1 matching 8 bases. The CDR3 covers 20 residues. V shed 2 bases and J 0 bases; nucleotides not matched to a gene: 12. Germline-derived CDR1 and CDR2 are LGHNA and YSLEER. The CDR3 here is CASSQSPAGTGGSGANVLTF. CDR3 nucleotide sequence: TGCGCCAGCAGCCAATCTCCCGCCGGGACAGGCGGCTCTGGGGCCAACGTCCTGACTTTC.

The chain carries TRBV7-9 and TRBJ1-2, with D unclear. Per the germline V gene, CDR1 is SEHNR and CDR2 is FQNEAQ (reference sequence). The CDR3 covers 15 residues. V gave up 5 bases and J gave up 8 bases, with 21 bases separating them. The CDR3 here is CASSVWEGIREGYTF. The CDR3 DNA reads TGTGCCAGCAGCGTATGGGAAGGTATTCGGGAAGGCTACACCTTC.

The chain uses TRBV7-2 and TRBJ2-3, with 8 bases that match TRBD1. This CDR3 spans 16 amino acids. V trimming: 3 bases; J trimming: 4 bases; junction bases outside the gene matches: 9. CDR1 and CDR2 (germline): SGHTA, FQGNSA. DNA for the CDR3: TGTGCCAGCAGCTTTAGGTCCACAGGGGGAGCAGATACGCAGTATTTT. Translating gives CASSFRSTGGADTQYF. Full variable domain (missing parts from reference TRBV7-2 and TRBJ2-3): GAGVSQSPSNKVTEKGKDVELRCDPISGHTALYWYRQSLGQGLEFLIYFQGNSAPDKSGLPSDRFSAERTGGSVSTLTIQRTQQEDSAVYLCASSFRSTGGADTQYFGPGTRLTVL.

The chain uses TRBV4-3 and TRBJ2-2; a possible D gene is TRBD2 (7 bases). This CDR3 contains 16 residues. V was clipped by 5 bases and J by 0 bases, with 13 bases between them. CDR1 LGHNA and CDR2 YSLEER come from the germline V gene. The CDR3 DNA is TGCGCCAGCAGCAAAGGGGGAGGGGCGAACACCGGGGAGCTGTTTTTT. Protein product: CASSKGGGANTGELFF.

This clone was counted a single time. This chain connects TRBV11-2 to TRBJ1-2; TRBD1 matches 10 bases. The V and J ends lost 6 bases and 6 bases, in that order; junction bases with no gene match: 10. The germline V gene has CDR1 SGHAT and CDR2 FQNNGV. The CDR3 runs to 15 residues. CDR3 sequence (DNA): TGTGCCAGCAGGATGACAGGGGGCGCTTCTCATGGCTACACCTTC. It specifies CASRMTGGASHGYTF.

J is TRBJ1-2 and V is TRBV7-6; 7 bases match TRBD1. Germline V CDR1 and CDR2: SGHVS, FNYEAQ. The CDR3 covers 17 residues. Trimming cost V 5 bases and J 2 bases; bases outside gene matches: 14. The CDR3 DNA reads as TGTGCCAGCAGCACCGGGGCCCGAGTAGGGGGCAACTATGGCTACACCTTC. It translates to CASSTGARVGGNYGYTF.

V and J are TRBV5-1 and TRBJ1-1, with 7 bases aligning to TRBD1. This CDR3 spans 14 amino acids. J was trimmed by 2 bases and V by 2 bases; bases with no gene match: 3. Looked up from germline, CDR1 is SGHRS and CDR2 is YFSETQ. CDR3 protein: CASSLQGINTEAFF. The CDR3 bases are TGCGCCAGCAGCTTACAGGGGATTAACACTGAAGCTTTCTTT.

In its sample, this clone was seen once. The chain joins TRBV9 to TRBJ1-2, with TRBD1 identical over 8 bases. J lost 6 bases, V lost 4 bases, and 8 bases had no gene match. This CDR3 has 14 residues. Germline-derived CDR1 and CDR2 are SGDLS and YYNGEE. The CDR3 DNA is TGTGCCAGCAGCTCCGGGACAGGACGTGATGGCTACACCTTC. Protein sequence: CASSSGTGRDGYTF. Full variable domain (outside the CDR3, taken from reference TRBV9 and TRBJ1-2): DSGVTQTPKHLITATGQRVTLRCSPRSGDLSVYWYQQSLDQGLQFLIQYYNGEERAKGNILERFSAQQFPDLHSELNLSSLELGDSALYFCASSSGTGRDGYTFGSGTRLTVV.

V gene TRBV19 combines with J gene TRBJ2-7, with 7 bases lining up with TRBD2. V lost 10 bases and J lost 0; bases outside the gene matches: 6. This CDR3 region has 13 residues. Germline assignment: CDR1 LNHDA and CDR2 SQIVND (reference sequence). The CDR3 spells CATGSGVSYEQYF. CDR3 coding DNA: TGTGCCACTGGGAGCGGGGTCTCCTACGAGCAGTACTTC. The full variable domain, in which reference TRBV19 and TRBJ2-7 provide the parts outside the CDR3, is DGGITQSPKYLFRKEGQNVTLSCEQNLNHDAMYWYRQDPGQGLRLIYYSQIVNDFQKGDIAEGYSVSREKKESFPLTVTSAQKNPTAFYLCATGSGVSYEQYFGPGTRLTVT.

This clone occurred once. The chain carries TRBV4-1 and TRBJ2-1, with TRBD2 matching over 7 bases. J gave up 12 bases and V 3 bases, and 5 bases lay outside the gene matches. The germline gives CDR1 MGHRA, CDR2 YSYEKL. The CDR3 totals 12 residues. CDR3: CASSHSLAAQFF. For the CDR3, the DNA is TGCGCCAGCAGCCACTCGCTAGCGGCGCAGTTCTTC.

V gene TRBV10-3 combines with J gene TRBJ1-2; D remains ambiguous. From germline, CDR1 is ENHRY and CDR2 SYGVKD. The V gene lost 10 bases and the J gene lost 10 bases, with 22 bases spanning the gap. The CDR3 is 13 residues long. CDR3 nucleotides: TGTGCCACCCAAGAGGCCTCGAGGGAGGACTACACCTTC. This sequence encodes CATQEASREDYTF.

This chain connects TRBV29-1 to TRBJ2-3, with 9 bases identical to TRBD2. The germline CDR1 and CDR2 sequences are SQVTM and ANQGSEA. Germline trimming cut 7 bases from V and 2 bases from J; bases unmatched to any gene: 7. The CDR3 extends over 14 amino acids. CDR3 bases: TGCAGCGCTCCGACTAGCGGTACCACAGATACGCAGTATTTT. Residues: CSAPTSGTTDTQYF.

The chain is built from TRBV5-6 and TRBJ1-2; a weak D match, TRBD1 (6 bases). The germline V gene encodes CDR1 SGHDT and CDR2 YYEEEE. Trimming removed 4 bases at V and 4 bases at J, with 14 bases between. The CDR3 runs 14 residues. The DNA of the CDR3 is TGTGCCAGCAGCCGGCCAACAGGGCCCTATGGCTACACCTTC. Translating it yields CASSRPTGPYGYTF.

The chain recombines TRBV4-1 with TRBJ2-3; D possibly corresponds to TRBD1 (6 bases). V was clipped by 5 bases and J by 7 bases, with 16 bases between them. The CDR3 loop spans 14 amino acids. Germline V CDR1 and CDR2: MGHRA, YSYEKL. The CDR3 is CASSSEGGRNTQYF. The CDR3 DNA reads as TGCGCCAGCAGCTCCGAAGGGGGACGGAATACGCAGTATTTT.

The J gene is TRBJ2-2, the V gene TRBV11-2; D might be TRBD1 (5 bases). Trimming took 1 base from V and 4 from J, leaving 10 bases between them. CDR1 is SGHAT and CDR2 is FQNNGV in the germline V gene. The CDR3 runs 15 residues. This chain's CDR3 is CASSLAAGFTGELFF. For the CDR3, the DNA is TGTGCCAGCAGCTTAGCGGCAGGGTTCACCGGGGAGCTGTTTTTT.

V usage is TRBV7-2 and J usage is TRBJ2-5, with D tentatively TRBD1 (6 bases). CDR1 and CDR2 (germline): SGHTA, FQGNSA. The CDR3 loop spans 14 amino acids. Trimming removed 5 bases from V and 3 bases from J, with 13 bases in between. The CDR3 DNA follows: TGTGCCAGCAGCCTAGACAGGCAGGAAGAGACCCAGTACTTC. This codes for CASSLDRQEETQYF.

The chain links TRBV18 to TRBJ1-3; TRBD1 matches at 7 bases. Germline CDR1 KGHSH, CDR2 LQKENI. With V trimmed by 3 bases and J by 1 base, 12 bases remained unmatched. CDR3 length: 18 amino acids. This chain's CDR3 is CASSPLLRDRASGNTIYF. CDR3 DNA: TGTGCCAGCTCACCTCTCCTAAGAGACAGGGCTTCTGGAAACACCATATATTTT.

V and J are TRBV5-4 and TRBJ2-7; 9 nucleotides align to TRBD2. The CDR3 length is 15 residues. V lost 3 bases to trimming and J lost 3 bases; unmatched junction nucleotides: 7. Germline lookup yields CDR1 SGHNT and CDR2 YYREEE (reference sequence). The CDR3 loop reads CASSSIMTSGYEQYF. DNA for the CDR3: TGTGCCAGCAGCTCCATAATGACTAGCGGCTACGAGCAGTACTTC. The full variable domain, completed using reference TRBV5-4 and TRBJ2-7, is ETGVTQSPTHLIKTRGQQVTLRCSSQSGHNTVSWYQQALGQGPQFIFQYYREEENGRGNFPPRFSGLQFPNYSSELNVNALELDDSALYLCASSSIMTSGYEQYFGPGTRLTVT.